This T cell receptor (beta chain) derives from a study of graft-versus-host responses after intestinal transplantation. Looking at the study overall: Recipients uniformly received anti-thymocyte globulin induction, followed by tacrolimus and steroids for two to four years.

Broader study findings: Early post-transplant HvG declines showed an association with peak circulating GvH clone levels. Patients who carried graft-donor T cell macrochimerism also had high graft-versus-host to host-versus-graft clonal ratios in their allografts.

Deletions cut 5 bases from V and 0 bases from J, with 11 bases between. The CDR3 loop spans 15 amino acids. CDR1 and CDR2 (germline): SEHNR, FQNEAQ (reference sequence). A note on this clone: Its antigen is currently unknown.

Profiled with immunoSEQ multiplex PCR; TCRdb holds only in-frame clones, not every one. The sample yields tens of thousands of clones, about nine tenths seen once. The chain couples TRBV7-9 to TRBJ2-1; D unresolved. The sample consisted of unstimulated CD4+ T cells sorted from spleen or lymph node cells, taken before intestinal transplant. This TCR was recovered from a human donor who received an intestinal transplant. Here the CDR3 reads CASSTRSSSYNEQFF. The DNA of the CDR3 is TGTGCCAGCAGCACCAGGTCGAGCTCCTACAATGAGCAGTTCTTC.